This TCR beta chain appears in the sequencing data of a study of shared clonotypes between healthy human individuals. Overall study: CD4 naive cells filled three plates per donor, CD4 memory three, CD8 naive two and CD8 memory one.

Data came from immunoSEQ multiplex PCR; TCRdb stores just in-frame clones and leaves some out. The sample has around 2.1 million clones, more than 85% seen once. Study-level findings and limits: Naive subsets usually exceeded memory subsets in estimated richness. It was observed that roughly 5.1% of naive CD4 clonotypes were shared across several donors. A reduction in generation probabilities was seen for non-shared clonotypes relative to those shared by all four donors.

The CDR3 has 15 residues. V was shortened by 3 bases and J by 5 bases, with 16 bases between the two germline ends. Per the germline V gene, CDR1 is MNHNS and CDR2 is SASEGT. It was CD45RO-negative cells, positively selected for CCR7, that made up naive CD8 cells, with terminally differentiated effector memory CD45RA+ cells excluded. Worth noting for this clone: Antigen: not known.

This chain joins TRBV6-1 and TRBJ1-2, with D possibly being TRBD1 (5 bases). The sequenced sample consisted of naive CD8+ T cells from PBMCs. This receptor was obtained from a man aged 18 to 29 in good health. Some clones in this sample may be carry-over from other donors' samples. CDR3 loop: CASSEGPGRGYGYTF. In DNA, the CDR3 is TGTGCCAGCAGTGAGGGCCCGGGGAGGGGTTATGGCTACACCTTC.